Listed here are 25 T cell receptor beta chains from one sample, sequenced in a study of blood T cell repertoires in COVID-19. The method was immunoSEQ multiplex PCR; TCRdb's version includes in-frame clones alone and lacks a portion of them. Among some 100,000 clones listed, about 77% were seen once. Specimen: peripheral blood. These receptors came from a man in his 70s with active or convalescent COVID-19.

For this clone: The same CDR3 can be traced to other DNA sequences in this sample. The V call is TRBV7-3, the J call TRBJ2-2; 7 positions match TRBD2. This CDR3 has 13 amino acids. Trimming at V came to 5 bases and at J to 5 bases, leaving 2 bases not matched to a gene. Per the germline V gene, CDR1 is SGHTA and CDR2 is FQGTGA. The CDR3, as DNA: TGTGCCAGCAGCCCGGGGGGAACCGGGGAGCTGTTTTTT. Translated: CASSPGGTGELFF.

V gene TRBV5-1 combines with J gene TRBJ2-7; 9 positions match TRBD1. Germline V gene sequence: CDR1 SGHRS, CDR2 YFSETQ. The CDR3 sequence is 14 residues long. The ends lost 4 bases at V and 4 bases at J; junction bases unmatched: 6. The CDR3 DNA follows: TGCGCCAGCAGCATGGACAGGGGCCAGTACGAGCAGTACTTC. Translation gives CASSMDRGQYEQYF.

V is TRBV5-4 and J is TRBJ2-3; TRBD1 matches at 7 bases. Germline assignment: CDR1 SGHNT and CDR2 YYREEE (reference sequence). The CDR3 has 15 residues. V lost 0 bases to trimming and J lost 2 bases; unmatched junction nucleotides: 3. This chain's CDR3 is CASSLVTGTTDTQYF. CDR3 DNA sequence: TGTGCCAGCAGCTTGGTGACAGGGACCACAGATACGCAGTATTTT.

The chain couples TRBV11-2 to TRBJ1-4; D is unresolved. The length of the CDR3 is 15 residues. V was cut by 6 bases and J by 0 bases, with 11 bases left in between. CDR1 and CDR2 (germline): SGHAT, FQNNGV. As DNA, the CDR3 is TGTGCCAGCAGACTTCTCGATGCAACTAATGAAAAACTGTTTTTT. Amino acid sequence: CASRLLDATNEKLFF. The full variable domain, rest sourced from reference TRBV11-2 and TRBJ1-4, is EAGVAQSPRYKIIEKRQSVAFWCNPISGHATLYWYQQILGQGPKLLIQFQNNGVVDDSQLPKDRFSAERLKGVDSTLKIQPAKLEDSAVYLCASRLLDATNEKLFFGSGTQLSVL.

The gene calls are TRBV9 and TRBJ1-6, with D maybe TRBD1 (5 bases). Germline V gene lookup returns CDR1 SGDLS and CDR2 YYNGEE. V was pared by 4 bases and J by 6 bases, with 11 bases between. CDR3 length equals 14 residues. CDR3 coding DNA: TGTGCCAGCAGCTCGACGGGGGGTAATTCACCCCTCCACTTT. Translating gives CASSSTGGNSPLHF.

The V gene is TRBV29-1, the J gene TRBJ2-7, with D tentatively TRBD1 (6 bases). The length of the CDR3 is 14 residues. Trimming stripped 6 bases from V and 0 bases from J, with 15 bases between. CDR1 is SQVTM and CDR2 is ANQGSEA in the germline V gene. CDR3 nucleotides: TGCAGCGTAGCCGACAGGTCCTACTCCTACGAGCAGTACTTC. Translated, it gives CSVADRSYSYEQYF.

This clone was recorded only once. DNA of the CDR3: TGTGCCAGCAGTGAATATATGGCAGGTCAGCGGGAGCTGTTTTTT. Translation gives CASSEYMAGQRELFF. The rearrangement joins TRBV25-1 to TRBJ2-2; the D is unclear. Germline CDR1 reads MGHDK; CDR2 reads SYGVNS. This CDR3 spans 15 amino acids. V was pared by 0 bases and J by 9 bases, with 14 bases between.

This CDR3 is CASSQELAGTGELFF. The CDR3 DNA reads TGTGCCAGCAGCCAAGAACTAGCTGGAACCGGGGAGCTGTTTTTT. The V call is TRBV3-1 (or the pseudogene TRBV3-2), the J call TRBJ2-2, with D possibly TRBD2 on 6 matching bases. Germline V CDR1 and CDR2: LGHDT, YNNKEL (reference sequence). The V end lost 0 bases, the J end lost 5 bases, and 10 bases lay between the germline ends. CDR3 length: 15 amino acids.

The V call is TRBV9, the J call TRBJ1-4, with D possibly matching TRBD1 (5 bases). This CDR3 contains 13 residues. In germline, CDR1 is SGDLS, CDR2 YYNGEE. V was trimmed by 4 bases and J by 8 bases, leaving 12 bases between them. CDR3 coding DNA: TGTGCCAGCAGCCCAAGGGACTCCGAAAAACTGTTTTTT. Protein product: CASSPRDSEKLFF.

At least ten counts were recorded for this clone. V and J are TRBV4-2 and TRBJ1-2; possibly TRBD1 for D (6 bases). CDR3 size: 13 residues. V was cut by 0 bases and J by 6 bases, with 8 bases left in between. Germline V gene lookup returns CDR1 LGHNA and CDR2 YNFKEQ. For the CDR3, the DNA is TGTGCCAGCAGCCAAGAGACAGGCAATGGCTACACCTTC. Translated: CASSQETGNGYTF.

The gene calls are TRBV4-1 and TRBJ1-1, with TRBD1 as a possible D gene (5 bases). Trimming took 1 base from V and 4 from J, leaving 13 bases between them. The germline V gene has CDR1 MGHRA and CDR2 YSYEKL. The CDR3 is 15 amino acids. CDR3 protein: CASSQVVTGTTEAFF. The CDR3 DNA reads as TGCGCCAGCAGCCAAGTGGTAACAGGAACCACTGAAGCTTTCTTT.

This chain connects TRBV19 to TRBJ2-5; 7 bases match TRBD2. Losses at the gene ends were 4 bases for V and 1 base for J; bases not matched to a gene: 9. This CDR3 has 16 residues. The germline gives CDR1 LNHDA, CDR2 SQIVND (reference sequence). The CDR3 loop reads CASSRLAGLRQETQYF. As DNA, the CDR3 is TGTGCCAGTAGTAGGTTAGCGGGTCTACGCCAAGAGACCCAGTACTTC.

The CDR3 nucleotides read TGCGCCAGCAGCTTAGCCCTGGGACAAGGGCCCCGCTCTGGGGCCAACGTCCTGACTTTC. This sequence encodes CASSLALGQGPRSGANVLTF. The chain recombines TRBV5-1 with TRBJ2-6, with D maybe TRBD1 (6 bases). The V gene lost 2 bases and the J gene lost 0 bases, with 21 bases spanning the gap. The CDR3 runs to 20 residues. CDR1 is SGHRS and CDR2 is YFSETQ in the germline V gene.

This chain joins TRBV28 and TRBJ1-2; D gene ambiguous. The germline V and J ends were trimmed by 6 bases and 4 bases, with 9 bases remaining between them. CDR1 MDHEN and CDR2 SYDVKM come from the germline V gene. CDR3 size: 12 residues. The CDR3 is CASSLGGYGYTF. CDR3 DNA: TGTGCCAGCAGCCTCGGTGGCTATGGCTACACCTTC.

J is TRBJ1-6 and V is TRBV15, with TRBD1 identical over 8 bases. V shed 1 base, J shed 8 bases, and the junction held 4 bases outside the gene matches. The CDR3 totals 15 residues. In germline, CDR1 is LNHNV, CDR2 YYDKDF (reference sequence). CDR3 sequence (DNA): TGTGCCACCAGCAGAGCGGCAGGGGGCGATTCACCCCTCCACTTT. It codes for CATSRAAGGDSPLHF.

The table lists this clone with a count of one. CDR3 in DNA: TGTGCCAGCAGCTTTTACTGGTCCACCGGGGAGCTGTTTTTT. This gives the protein CASSFYWSTGELFF. V and J are TRBV11-2 and TRBJ2-2; D gene unclear. This CDR3 region has 14 residues. Deletions cut 3 bases from V and 4 bases from J, with 9 bases between. Germline CDR1 SGHAT, CDR2 FQNNGV. Supplemented by reference TRBV11-2 and TRBJ2-2, the full variable domain reads EAGVAQSPRYKIIEKRQSVAFWCNPISGHATLYWYQQILGQGPKLLIQFQNNGVVDDSQLPKDRFSAERLKGVDSTLKIQPAKLEDSAVYLCASSFYWSTGELFFGEGSRLTVL.

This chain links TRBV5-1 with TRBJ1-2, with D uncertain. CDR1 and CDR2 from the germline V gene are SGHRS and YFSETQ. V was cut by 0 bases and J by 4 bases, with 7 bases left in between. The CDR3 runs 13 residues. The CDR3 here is CASSLDWSYGYTF. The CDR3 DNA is TGCGCCAGCAGCTTGGACTGGAGCTATGGCTACACCTTC.

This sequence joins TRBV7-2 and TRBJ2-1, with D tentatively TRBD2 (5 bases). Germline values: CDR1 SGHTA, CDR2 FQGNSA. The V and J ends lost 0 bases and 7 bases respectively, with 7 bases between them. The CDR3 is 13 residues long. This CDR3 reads CASSLAGSNEQFF. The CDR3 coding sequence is TGTGCCAGCAGCTTAGCAGGGAGTAATGAGCAGTTCTTC.

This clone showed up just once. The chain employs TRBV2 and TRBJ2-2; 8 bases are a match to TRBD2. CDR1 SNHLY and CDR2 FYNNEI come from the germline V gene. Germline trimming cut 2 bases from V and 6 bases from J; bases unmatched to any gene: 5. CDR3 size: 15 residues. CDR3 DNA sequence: TGTGCCAGCAGTGAATCGGGACTAGGGTCCGGGGAGCTGTTTTTT. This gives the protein CASSESGLGSGELFF.

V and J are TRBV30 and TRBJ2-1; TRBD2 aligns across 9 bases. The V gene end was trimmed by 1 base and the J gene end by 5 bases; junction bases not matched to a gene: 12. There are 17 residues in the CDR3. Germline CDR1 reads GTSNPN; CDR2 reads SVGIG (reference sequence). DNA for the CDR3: TGTGCCTGGAGTGGGGACCCCTCGGGACTAGCAAACAATGAGCAGTTCTTC. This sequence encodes CAWSGDPSGLANNEQFF. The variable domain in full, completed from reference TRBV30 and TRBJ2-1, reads SQTIHQWPATLVQPVGSPLSLECTVEGTSNPNLYWYRQAAGRGLQLLFYSVGIGQISSEVPQNLSASRPQDRQFILSSKKLLLSDSGFYLCAWSGDPSGLANNEQFFGPGTRLTVL.

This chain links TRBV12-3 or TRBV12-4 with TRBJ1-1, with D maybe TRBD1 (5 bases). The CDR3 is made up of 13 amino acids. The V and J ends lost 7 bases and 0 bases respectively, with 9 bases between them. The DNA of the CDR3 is TGTGCCAGCAAGACAGCCATGAACACTGAAGCTTTCTTT. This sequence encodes CASKTAMNTEAFF.

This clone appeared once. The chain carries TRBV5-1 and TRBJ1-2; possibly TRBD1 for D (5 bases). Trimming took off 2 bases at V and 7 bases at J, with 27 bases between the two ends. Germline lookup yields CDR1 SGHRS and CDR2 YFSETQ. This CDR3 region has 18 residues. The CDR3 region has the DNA TGCGCCAGCAGCTTCTACAGGCCGACCCGTGAGCTCTTGGGTGGCTACACCTTC. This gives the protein CASSFYRPTRELLGGYTF.

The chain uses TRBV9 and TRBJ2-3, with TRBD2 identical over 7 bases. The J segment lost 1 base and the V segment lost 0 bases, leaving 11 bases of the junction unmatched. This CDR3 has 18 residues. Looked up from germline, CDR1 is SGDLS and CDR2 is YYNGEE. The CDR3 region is CASSVAQIAAGGTDTQYF. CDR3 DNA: TGTGCCAGCAGCGTAGCCCAAATAGCTGCGGGGGGCACAGATACGCAGTATTTT.

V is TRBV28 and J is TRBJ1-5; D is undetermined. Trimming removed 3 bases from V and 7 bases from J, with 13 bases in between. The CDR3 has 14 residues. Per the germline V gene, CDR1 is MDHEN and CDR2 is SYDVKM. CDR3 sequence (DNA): TGTGCCAGCAGTTTCCTCGAGGGCGGGCAGCCCCAGCATTTT. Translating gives CASSFLEGGQPQHF.

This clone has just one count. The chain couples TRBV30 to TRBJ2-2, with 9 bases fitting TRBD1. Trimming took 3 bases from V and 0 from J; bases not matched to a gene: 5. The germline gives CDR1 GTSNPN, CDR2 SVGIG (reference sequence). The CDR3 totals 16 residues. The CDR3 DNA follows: TGTGCCTGGAGAGTCTGGGACAGGGCGAACACCGGGGAGCTGTTTTTT. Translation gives CAWRVWDRANTGELFF.